This T cell receptor beta chain was sequenced during a study of blood T cell repertoires in COVID-19. Patients of the Seattle cohort, enrolled during active infection, were followed longitudinally. CDR3 size: 13 residues. V lost 0 bases and J lost 2, with 3 bases in between. Looked up from germline, CDR1 is SGHRS and CDR2 is YFSETQ. As originally analysed: By means of reference gene primer amplification, nucleated cell counts were estimated. Assay used: immunoSEQ multiplex PCR; TCRdb lists only in-frame clones, some missing. V and J calls and clone size are those listed in that table; D and trimming were worked out from the DNA. The sample yields about 150,000 clones, 80% to 90% seen once.

This clonotype was obtained from a man between 18 and 35 years old with COVID-19, enrolled during active disease. This chain uses TRBV5-1 with TRBJ1-3, with no clear D. The sequenced sample consisted of peripheral blood. The DNA for the CDR3 is TGCGCCAGCAGCTTGGGAGCTGGAAACACCATATATTTT. It is translated as CASSLGAGNTIYF.